These 7 T cell receptor beta chains were all obtained from the same sample, sequenced in a study of cytomegalovirus exposure and HLA in healthy donors. A multiplex PCR was run with 60 Vbeta primers and 13 Jbeta primers. TCRdb's table, derived via immunoSEQ multiplex PCR, lists solely in-frame clones and lacks some. The listing records about 200,000 clones. Specimen: PBMCs. The receptors were sampled from a girl aged 2 to 9 in good health and CMV-seropositive.

About this clone: Other DNA sequences in the same sample also yield this CDR3. The chain couples TRBV28 to TRBJ1-1, with 7 nucleotides matching TRBD1. V shed 7 bases, J shed 2 bases, and the junction held 4 bases outside the gene matches. Germline V gives CDR1 MDHEN, CDR2 SYDVKM. This CDR3 has 13 residues. This CDR3 is CASTRGGNTEAFF. For the CDR3, the DNA is TGTGCCAGCACCCGAGGGGGCAACACTGAAGCTTTCTTT.

V and J are TRBV27 and TRBJ2-7, with a weak D call TRBD1 (5 bases). V lost 5 bases to trimming and J lost 2 bases, with 22 bases between them. CDR3 length: 17 residues. Germline loops: CDR1 MNHEY, CDR2 SMNVEV (reference sequence). The CDR3 region is CASSPGPRGILTYEQYF. The DNA for the CDR3 is TGTGCCAGCAGTCCCGGGCCAAGGGGAATATTGACCTACGAGCAGTACTTC.

The gene calls are TRBV2 and TRBJ2-1, with TRBD2 as a possible D gene (5 bases). Germline values: CDR1 SNHLY, CDR2 FYNNEI. The CDR3 spans 14 residues. Trimming took off 0 bases at V and 15 bases at J, with 18 bases between the two ends. The CDR3 sequence: CASSEARGGSFPFF. Written as DNA, the CDR3 is TGTGCCAGCAGTGAAGCGCGAGGAGGATCCTTTCCGTTCTTC.

V usage is TRBV28 and J usage is TRBJ2-7; TRBD2 agrees at 10 bases. Per the germline V gene, CDR1 is MDHEN and CDR2 is SYDVKM. The CDR3 consists of 16 residues. The V segment lost 5 bases and the J segment 1 base; nucleotides outside the gene matches: 8. CDR3 sequence reads: CASSAQGTSVSYEQYF. CDR3 DNA: TGTGCCAGCAGTGCTCAGGGGACTAGCGTTTCCTACGAGCAGTACTTC.

The rearrangement links TRBV30 to TRBJ2-5; 8 bases are shared with TRBD2. The V segment lost 2 bases and the J segment 4 bases; nucleotides outside the gene matches: 0. The germline CDR1 and CDR2 sequences are GTSNPN and SVGIG (reference sequence). The CDR3 contains 12 residues. The CDR3 nucleotides read TGTGCCTGGAGTAGCGGGAGAGAGACCCAGTACTTC. It specifies CAWSSGRETQYF.

Here the CDR3 reads CASSEHSLSGRLTDTQYF. The CDR3, as DNA: TGTGCCAGCAGTGAACATTCCCTTAGCGGGAGGCTTACAGATACGCAGTATTTT. The chain links TRBV25-1 to TRBJ2-3, with 10 bases fitting TRBD2. The CDR3 contains 18 residues. Germline V gene lookup returns CDR1 MGHDK and CDR2 SYGVNS. The V gene end was trimmed by 2 bases and the J gene end by 3 bases; junction bases not matched to a gene: 11.

The chain employs TRBV10-1 and TRBJ2-5; 9 positions agree with TRBD2. Losses at the gene ends were 8 bases for V and 0 bases for J; bases not matched to a gene: 7. From germline, CDR1 is WNHNN and CDR2 SYGVQD (reference sequence). This CDR3 is 15 amino acids long. CDR3 DNA sequence: TGCGCCAGCCAATACAGCGGGAGGTACCAAGAGACCCAGTACTTC. It translates to CASQYSGRYQETQYF.